Listed here are 24 T cell receptor beta chains from one sample, sequenced in a study of Tregs in tolerant kidney transplant recipients. Method: immunoSEQ multiplex PCR; TCRdb's copy keeps in-frame clones and lacks some. Of about 4,200 clones listed, approximately 53% were seen once; the top ten hold roughly 4%. Which antigens these TCRs recognize remains unknown. The sample was CD8+ T cells from blood cultured with allogeneic cells. These receptor sequences come from a human donor in good health.

CDR3 region: CPGREAGSEQSRANVLTF. Here the CDR3 DNA reads TGTCCTGGGAGGGAAGCCGGAAGCGAACAAAGTCGGGCCAACGTCCTGACTTTC. The chain has TRBV22-1 and TRBJ2-6; the table's D gene call, TRBD2, was not cross checked with the DNA. TRBV22-1 is an annotated pseudogene. The CDR3 is made up of 18 amino acids.

This clone was counted only a few times. The gene calls are TRBV11-3 and TRBJ2-7; 10 nucleotides agree with TRBD1. Germline V gene sequence: CDR1 SGHNT, CDR2 YENEEA. V trimming: 1 base; J trimming: 7 bases; junction bases outside the gene matches: 1. This CDR3 spans 13 amino acids. In DNA, the CDR3 is TGTGCCAGCAGCTTAGGGACAGGGGGGGAGCAGTACTTC. Residues: CASSLGTGGEQYF.

This rearrangement joins TRBV29-1 to TRBJ2-7; TRBD2 agrees at 7 bases. The CDR3 contains 13 residues. V lost 6 bases and J lost 0; bases outside the gene matches: 5. Germline V lookup: CDR1 SQVTM, CDR2 ANQGSEA. The CDR3 sequence: CSVRGGSSYEQYF. In DNA form, the CDR3 reads TGCAGCGTGAGAGGCGGGAGCTCCTACGAGCAGTACTTC.

The chain is built from TRBV5-6 and TRBJ2-7; D gene uncertain. The CDR3 loop spans 13 amino acids. V gave up 2 bases and J gave up 3 bases, with 9 bases separating them. Looked up from germline, CDR1 is SGHDT and CDR2 is YYEEEE. CDR3 sequence: CASSLDNYYEQYF. The DNA for the CDR3 is TGTGCCAGCAGCTTAGACAATTACTACGAGCAGTACTTC.

The rearrangement joins TRBV29-1 to TRBJ2-2; D gene uncertain. CDR3 length: 12 amino acids. In germline, CDR1 is SQVTM, CDR2 ANQGSEA. With 1 base removed from V and 3 bases from J, the gap between germline ends came to 3 bases. The DNA of the CDR3 is TGCAGCGTTGAAGGGTACACCGGGGAGCTGTTTTTT. This codes for CSVEGYTGELFF.

The chain links TRBV11-3 to TRBJ1-4, with D perhaps TRBD1 (5 bases). The V gene lost 5 bases and the J gene lost 7 bases, with 23 bases spanning the gap. The CDR3 spans 17 residues. The V gene's germline CDR1 is SGHNT and CDR2 YENEEA. The CDR3 here is CASSTPGTQGRSEKLFF. The CDR3 DNA is TGTGCCAGCAGCACGCCCGGGACCCAGGGACGGAGTGAAAAACTGTTTTTT.

This chain links TRBV13 with TRBJ2-1; D is undetermined. Germline V lookup: CDR1 PRHDT, CDR2 FYEKMQ (reference sequence). Trimming shortened V by 0 bases and J by 3 bases, and 6 bases separated the two germline ends. The CDR3 sequence is 14 residues long. CDR3 residues: CASSLGAGYNEQFF. CDR3 bases: TGTGCCAGCAGCTTAGGCGCTGGCTACAATGAGCAGTTCTTC.

The chain couples TRBV6-6 to TRBJ1-2; D is perhaps TRBD1 (6 bases). The CDR3 has 15 amino acids. CDR1 is MNHNY and CDR2 is SVGAGI in the germline V gene (reference sequence). V was shortened by 7 bases and J by 3 bases, with 18 bases between the two germline ends. CDR3 residues: CASISRGGGDYGYTF. CDR3 in DNA: TGTGCCAGCATCAGCCGGGGCGGGGGCGACTATGGCTACACCTTC.

This clone was detected a few times. The chain uses TRBV2 and TRBJ1-1; 9 nucleotides match TRBD1. J gave up 7 bases and V 5 bases, and 5 bases lay outside the gene matches. The germline V gene encodes CDR1 SNHLY and CDR2 FYNNEI. This CDR3 is 13 amino acids long. The CDR3 region is CASSSGQGFEAFF. The CDR3 bases are TGTGCCAGCAGTTCGGGACAGGGCTTTGAAGCTTTCTTT. The full variable domain, with the rest looked up from reference TRBV2 and TRBJ1-1, is EPEVTQTPSHQVTQMGQEVILRCVPISNHLYFYWYRQILGQKVEFLVSFYNNEISEKSEIFDDQFSVERPDGSNFTLKIRSTKLEDSAMYFCASSSGQGFEAFFGQGTRLTVV.

A few counts support this clone. This rearrangement joins TRBV5-1 to TRBJ1-2; 9 bases line up with TRBD1. CDR3 length: 15 amino acids. Germline CDR1 SGHRS, CDR2 YFSETQ. V trimming: 4 bases; J trimming: 8 bases; junction bases outside the gene matches: 12. As DNA, the CDR3 is TGCGCCAGCAGCCCGGGACAGGGCCCGCCTGGGGGCTACACCTTC. Translation: CASSPGQGPPGGYTF.

In this sample, this clone turned up a few times. This rearrangement joins TRBV19 to TRBJ2-7, with a tentative D call TRBD1 (6 bases). With 2 bases removed from V and 5 bases from J, the gap between germline ends came to 13 bases. This CDR3 is 14 amino acids long. Germline V CDR1 and CDR2: LNHDA, SQIVND (reference sequence). The CDR3 protein is CASSITVRGNEQYF. The CDR3 DNA follows: TGTGCCAGTAGTATAACAGTGAGGGGGAACGAGCAGTACTTC.

The V gene is TRBV11-2, the J gene TRBJ2-7, with 10 bases fitting TRBD1. This CDR3 is built from 14 residues. V was clipped by 6 bases and J by 2 bases; unmatched bases: 4. CDR1 is SGHAT and CDR2 is FQNNGV in the germline V gene. The CDR3 DNA reads as TGTGCCAGCAGTCCCGGGACAGGGGCCTACGAGCAGTACTTC. As protein: CASSPGTGAYEQYF.

This clone was counted a few times. This rearrangement joins TRBV27 to TRBJ2-1; possibly TRBD1 for D (6 bases). V was cut by 6 bases and J by 10 bases, with 19 bases left in between. The CDR3 spans 14 residues. From germline, CDR1 is MNHEY and CDR2 SMNVEV (reference sequence). The DNA of the CDR3 is TGTGCCAGCAGGGACAGTCCTAAAGGGGACGAGCAGTTCTTC. The encoded protein is CASRDSPKGDEQFF.

This clone was seen only a few times. The V call is TRBV27, the J call TRBJ2-7; 10 bases line up with TRBD1. Germline V gives CDR1 MNHEY, CDR2 SMNVEV (reference sequence). V lost 5 bases and J lost 2; bases outside the gene matches: 6. The CDR3 is 15 residues long. This CDR3 is CASSRGQGGTYEQYF. The CDR3 DNA reads as TGTGCCAGCAGTAGAGGACAGGGGGGGACCTACGAGCAGTACTTC.

The chain combines TRBV27 with TRBJ1-4; no reliable D call. The V end lost 1 base, the J end lost 3 bases, and 12 bases lay between the germline ends. There are 16 residues in the CDR3. Germline assignment: CDR1 MNHEY and CDR2 SMNVEV (reference sequence). CDR3 nucleotide sequence: TGTGCCAGCAGTTTATACTTCGGGAGCCCTAATGAAAAACTGTTTTTT. Protein: CASSLYFGSPNEKLFF.

This clone occurred once. The chain is built from TRBV2 and TRBJ1-6, with D uncertain. The CDR3 contains 17 residues. Germline V CDR1 and CDR2: SNHLY, FYNNEI. The V gene lost 1 base and the J gene lost 0 bases, with 10 bases spanning the gap. CDR3 in amino acids: CASSEGWETSYNSPLHF. The DNA of the CDR3 is TGTGCCAGCAGTGAAGGGTGGGAAACCTCCTATAATTCACCCCTCCACTTT. Supplemented by reference TRBV2 and TRBJ1-6, the full variable domain reads EPEVTQTPSHQVTQMGQEVILRCVPISNHLYFYWYRQILGQKVEFLVSFYNNEISEKSEIFDDQFSVERPDGSNFTLKIRSTKLEDSAMYFCASSEGWETSYNSPLHFGNGTRLTVT.

The J gene is TRBJ1-6, the V gene TRBV6-5; D gene unclear. Trimming took off 4 bases at V and 5 bases at J, with 6 bases between the two ends. Germline V lookup: CDR1 MNHEY, CDR2 SVGAGI. CDR3 size: 13 residues. In DNA form, the CDR3 reads TGTGCCAGCAGTTTTCAGAATAATTCACCCCTCCACTTT. As protein: CASSFQNNSPLHF.

This clone was seen a few times. Other nucleotide sequences from this sample produce the same CDR3. CDR3 sequence: CASSAGGEQYF. In DNA, the CDR3 is TGTGCCAGCAGCGCCGGCGGGGAGCAGTACTTC. The V gene is TRBV11-3, the J gene TRBJ2-7; a possible D gene is TRBD2 (5 bases). V lost 5 bases and J 7 bases, leaving 9 bases between the germline ends. CDR1 SGHNT and CDR2 YENEEA come from the germline V gene. The CDR3 consists of 11 residues.

V gene TRBV4-1 combines with J gene TRBJ1-1; no definite D call. The CDR3 contains 14 residues. V lost 2 bases and J 2 bases, leaving 9 bases between the germline ends. CDR1 and CDR2 (germline): MGHRA, YSYEKL. CDR3 DNA: TGCGCCAGCAGCCAACCTCACAGTAACACTGAAGCTTTCTTT. It encodes CASSQPHSNTEAFF.

The V and J genes are TRBV27 and TRBJ2-3; TRBD1 matches 9 bases. Trimming took 4 bases from V and 1 from J; bases not matched to a gene: 3. Germline loops: CDR1 MNHEY, CDR2 SMNVEV (reference sequence). The CDR3 totals 15 residues. The CDR3 sequence: CASSSRQGGTDTQYF. The CDR3 coding sequence is TGTGCCAGCAGTTCTCGACAGGGGGGCACAGATACGCAGTATTTT.

DNA of the CDR3: TGTGCCAGCAGCTATTCAGGGACTGGGGAGCAGTACTTC. Encoded protein: CASSYSGTGEQYF. V usage is TRBV7-2 and J usage is TRBJ2-7, with D possibly being TRBD2 (6 bases). The CDR3 contains 13 residues. The germline V and J ends were trimmed by 4 bases and 7 bases, with 14 bases remaining between them. Germline CDR1 and CDR2: SGHTA and FQGNSA.

The chain has TRBV7-9 and TRBJ2-1, with TRBD1 matching 7 bases. Germline CDR1 and CDR2: SEHNR and FQNEAQ (reference sequence). The length of the CDR3 is 17 residues. The V gene end was trimmed by 7 bases and the J gene end by 2 bases; junction bases not matched to a gene: 14. CDR3 amino acids: CASTREGGGYPYNEQFF. Here the CDR3 DNA reads TGTGCCAGCACCAGGGAAGGGGGCGGTTACCCCTACAATGAGCAGTTCTTC.

The chain joins TRBV7-6 to TRBJ1-1; D remains ambiguous. Germline loops: CDR1 SGHVS, CDR2 FNYEAQ. This CDR3 contains 15 residues. Trimming left V 1 base short and J 3 bases short, with 12 bases between. In DNA, the CDR3 is TGTGCCAGCAGCTTAGGTGGGCTGGGGTACACTGAAGCTTTCTTT. Protein: CASSLGGLGYTEAFF.

V and J are TRBV7-8 and TRBJ2-3, with 7 bases identical to TRBD2. Losses at the gene ends were 3 bases for V and 0 bases for J; bases not matched to a gene: 15. The CDR3 is 19 residues long. Germline V lookup: CDR1 SGHVS, CDR2 FQNEAQ. In DNA form, the CDR3 reads TGTGCCAGCAGCTTGGATCCCCCTCGTCGGCGGGGGAGCACAGATACGCAGTATTTT. It is translated as CASSLDPPRRRGSTDTQYF.